This passage covers 17 T cell receptor beta chains from one sample sequenced in a study of cytomegalovirus exposure and HLA in healthy donors (dated by TCRdb to 2015 to 2018). The receptor library was made with the immunoSEQ multiplex PCR assay. The clones in this table, taken by TCRdb from immuneACCESS, are in-frame only. Not every clone is retained; where verified, under half of the shortfall comes from an unresolved V gene, and the cause of the rest is unknown. Within this sample are over 65,000 clones, with approximately 94% of them counted one time only. The ten most abundant clones make up about 1.9% of the sample. Sequenced sample: PBMCs. Every receptor here comes from a woman younger than 35 in good health and CMV-seropositive.

This clone appeared once. This chain links TRBV6-5 with TRBJ1-2, with D hard to call. V was shortened by 6 bases and J by 2 bases, with 10 bases between the two germline ends. Germline lookup yields CDR1 MNHEY and CDR2 SVGAGI. This CDR3 has 13 amino acids. The CDR3 loop is CASRRAGNYGYTF. In DNA, the CDR3 is TGTGCCAGCAGGAGGGCGGGCAACTATGGCTACACCTTC.

The rearrangement links TRBV6-5 to TRBJ2-3; 7 bases line up with TRBD1. In germline, CDR1 is MNHEY, CDR2 SVGAGI. V lost 0 bases to trimming and J lost 2 bases; unmatched junction nucleotides: 5. The length of the CDR3 is 16 residues. The CDR3 reads CASSYSGGTVTDTQYF. CDR3 nucleotides: TGTGCCAGCAGTTACTCGGGTGGGACAGTCACAGATACGCAGTATTTT.

The chain couples TRBV29-1 to TRBJ2-3; TRBD2 agrees at 9 bases. J gave up 1 base and V 3 bases, and 8 bases lay outside the gene matches. Germline lookup yields CDR1 SQVTM and CDR2 ANQGSEA. The CDR3 extends over 16 amino acids. CDR3 loop: CSVDWRGGSGTDTQYF. The CDR3 DNA reads TGCAGCGTTGACTGGCGGGGGGGCTCTGGCACAGATACGCAGTATTTT.

J is TRBJ2-2 and V is TRBV7-8, with a tentative D call TRBD1 (5 bases). V was cut by 1 base and J by 6 bases, with 9 bases left in between. CDR1 and CDR2 (germline): SGHVS, FQNEAQ. CDR3 length equals 14 residues. CDR3 sequence (DNA): TGTGCCAGCAGCTTAGATTCAGGGCCCGGGGAGCTGTTTTTT. It encodes CASSLDSGPGELFF. Complete variable domain (other parts from reference TRBV7-8 and TRBJ2-2): GAGVSQSPRYKVAKRGQDVALRCDPISGHVSLFWYQQALGQGPEFLTYFQNEAQLDKSGLPSDRFFAERPEGSVSTLKIQRTQQEDSAVYLCASSLDSGPGELFFGEGSRLTVL.

The chain carries TRBV18 and TRBJ1-3; D unclear. Per the germline V gene, CDR1 is KGHSH and CDR2 is LQKENI. V gave up 3 bases and J gave up 0 bases, with 12 bases separating them. The CDR3 is made up of 16 amino acids. The CDR3 bases are TGTGCCAGCTCACCCGATAGCAGTCCCTCTGGAAACACCATATATTTT. Its protein is CASSPDSSPSGNTIYF.

The gene calls are TRBV12-5 and TRBJ2-5; possible D gene TRBD2, 5 bases. CDR3 length equals 17 residues. Between the trimmed V and J ends, which lost 0 bases and 1 base, there was a span of 15 bases. Germline V CDR1 and CDR2: LGHNT, FRNRAP. The CDR3 DNA is TGTGCTAGTGGTTTGGTACGCGCGGAGGCCATCCAAGAGACCCAGTACTTC. Translation: CASGLVRAEAIQETQYF.

The V call is TRBV4-1, the J call TRBJ2-5, with D unclear. There are 12 residues in the CDR3. CDR1 is MGHRA and CDR2 is YSYEKL in the germline V gene. V was cut by 0 bases and J by 5 bases, with 4 bases left in between. The CDR3: CASSQDRETQYF. Here the CDR3 DNA reads TGCGCCAGCAGCCAAGACCGGGAGACCCAGTACTTC.

The V gene is TRBV13, the J gene TRBJ1-3; 7 bases are shared with TRBD1. This CDR3 is 17 amino acids long. CDR1 is PRHDT and CDR2 is FYEKMQ in the germline V gene (reference sequence). J was trimmed by 2 bases and V by 4 bases; bases with no gene match: 11. For the CDR3, the DNA is TGTGCCAGCAGCTCACTTGACAGGGAGTTAGCTGGAAACACCATATATTTT. This translates into CASSSLDRELAGNTIYF.

The chain recombines TRBV2 with TRBJ2-3; 11 bases map to TRBD1. V was pared by 4 bases and J by 2 bases, with 11 bases of the junction left unmatched. CDR3 length: 18 residues. Germline lookup yields CDR1 SNHLY and CDR2 FYNNEI. CDR3 amino acids: CASSVAHWTGGDTDTQYF. CDR3 sequence (DNA): TGTGCCAGCAGTGTTGCCCACTGGACAGGGGGCGACACAGATACGCAGTATTTT.

V gene TRBV7-3 combines with J gene TRBJ2-7; 8 bases are a match to TRBD2. Germline-derived CDR1 and CDR2 are SGHTA and FQGTGA. J gave up 5 bases and V 7 bases, and 10 bases lay outside the gene matches. CDR3 length: 14 residues. The CDR3 DNA is TGTGCCAGCAACCAAGCGGGAGTGAGGAACGAGCAGTACTTC. Its protein is CASNQAGVRNEQYF.

The CDR3: CASSLDRVGGYTF. For the CDR3, the DNA is TGTGCCAGCAGCCTGGACAGGGTGGGAGGCTACACCTTC. The rearrangement links TRBV27 to TRBJ1-2, with 8 bases matching TRBD1. The CDR3 length is 13 residues. Germline CDR1 and CDR2: MNHEY and SMNVEV (reference sequence). J lost 8 bases, V lost 6 bases, and 8 bases had no gene match.

This clone was picked up one time. The chain recombines TRBV25-1 with TRBJ2-4, with D perhaps TRBD1 (6 bases). There are 15 residues in the CDR3. Looked up from germline, CDR1 is MGHDK and CDR2 is SYGVNS. V lost 4 bases and J lost 2, with 12 bases in between. In DNA form, the CDR3 reads TGTGCCAGCAGTGCGACCAGGGGAACCAAAAACATTCAGTACTTC. This sequence encodes CASSATRGTKNIQYF.

In this sample, this clone turned up a few times. This chain uses TRBV6-6 with TRBJ2-5; 12 bases agree with TRBD2. CDR1 MNHNY and CDR2 SVGAGI come from the germline V gene (reference sequence). V shed 2 bases, J shed 5 bases, and the junction held 6 bases outside the gene matches. This CDR3 contains 16 residues. The CDR3 loop reads CASSYPPTSGGETQYF. The CDR3 DNA is TGTGCCAGCAGTTACCCACCAACTAGCGGGGGGGAGACCCAGTACTTC.

The V gene is TRBV4-3, the J gene TRBJ1-2, with a weak D call TRBD1 (5 bases). The germline V gene has CDR1 LGHNA and CDR2 YSLEER. Trimming took off 3 bases at V and 3 bases at J, with 14 bases between the two ends. The CDR3 runs to 15 residues. The CDR3 DNA reads TGCGCCAGCAGCCATGGGGAGGGGTCTGACTATGGCTACACCTTC. Its translation: CASSHGEGSDYGYTF.

This clone has only a few counts. V and J are TRBV19 and TRBJ2-7, with 7 bases that match TRBD1. The germline gives CDR1 LNHDA, CDR2 SQIVND (reference sequence). Losses at the gene ends were 5 bases for V and 2 bases for J; bases not matched to a gene: 3. The CDR3 has 13 amino acids. In DNA form, the CDR3 reads TGTGCCAGTAGTGCCGGACAGGCCTACGAGCAGTACTTC. Amino acids: CASSAGQAYEQYF. Using reference TRBV19 and TRBJ2-7 for the parts outside the CDR3, the full variable domain is DGGITQSPKYLFRKEGQNVTLSCEQNLNHDAMYWYRQDPGQGLRLIYYSQIVNDFQKGDIAEGYSVSREKKESFPLTVTSAQKNPTAFYLCASSAGQAYEQYFGPGTRLTVT.

The chain uses TRBV7-9 and TRBJ2-1, with D hard to call. CDR1 SEHNR and CDR2 FQNEAQ come from the germline V gene (reference sequence). The CDR3 sequence is 16 residues long. Trimming took 5 bases from V and 1 from J, leaving 15 bases between them. For the CDR3, the DNA is TGTGCCAGCAGCCCCTGGGTAGACTCTTCCTACAATGAGCAGTTCTTC. This encodes CASSPWVDSSYNEQFF.

The chain links TRBV5-6 to TRBJ1-2, with TRBD1 matching over 9 bases. Germline V gene data show CDR1 as SGHDT and CDR2 as YYEEEE. The CDR3 consists of 16 residues. V lost 4 bases to trimming and J lost 8 bases; unmatched junction nucleotides: 15. CDR3 residues: CASSPRLGTGFVGYTF. As DNA, the CDR3 is TGTGCCAGCAGCCCCCGTTTGGGGACAGGGTTCGTAGGCTACACCTTC.